The T cell receptor (beta chain) described here comes from a study of T cell repertoires and HLA-DP antigens. Across the study: Alloreactive CD4+ T cells targeted HLA-DP on transduced HeLa. Whole-study results and caveats: Responder cells were total CD4+ cells with a HeLa antigen-presenting system. Naive and memory CD4+ repertoires were not analysed separately.

In this sample, this clone turned up once. Its antigen is undetermined. The PCR primers covered 54 TRBV and 13 TRBJ segments. Clones were read by immunoSEQ multiplex PCR, and TCRdb kept only the in-frame ones, dropping some. The sample holds 65,000 to 90,000 clones, just under 80% seen once. This CDR3 spans 12 amino acids. Germline V gene lookup returns CDR1 SGHTA and CDR2 FQGNSA. V lost 4 bases and J 3 bases, leaving 7 bases between the germline ends. The TCR comes from a man in his 60s in good health and CMV-seronegative. The sequencing sample was made of CD4+ T cells from PBMCs. This rearrangement joins TRBV7-2 to TRBJ2-7; unclear D gene. CDR3 amino acids: CASSSQNYEQYF. For the CDR3, the DNA is TGTGCCAGCAGCTCACAGAACTACGAGCAGTACTTC.